This TCR beta chain is drawn from a study of response to subunit inactivated influenza vaccine. Using its own MiXCR run on the RT-PCR reads, TCRdb lists one record per CDR3 protein. In the table there are over 800,000 distinct CDR3 sequences, 21% of which are singletons. Study findings and constraints: Seasonal influenza vaccination, on each occasion, was suggested by the authors to recruit few new T cells.

The germline V and J ends were trimmed by 0 bases and 3 bases, with 12 bases remaining between them. The CDR3 length is 16 residues. Regarding this clonotype: Its matching antigen is unknown.

The specimen comprised PBMCs from blood, sampled approximately 5 days after vaccination. The TCR sequence derives from a man aged 50-60 years who received an inactivated influenza vaccine. The chain combines TRBV12-3 or TRBV12-4 with TRBJ1-5; D may be TRBD1 (5 bases). CDR3 in DNA: TGTGCCAGCAGTTTAGCGTCAGGGTCTATCAATCAGCCCCAGCATTTT. This translates into CASSLASGSINQPQHF.